This TCR beta chain was captured in a study of cytomegalovirus exposure and HLA in healthy donors (dated by TCRdb to the late 2010s). In the study overall: An earlier analysis of several hundred of the donors reported about 290 Gb of sequence data and roughly 110 million unique TCR beta sequences from approximately 180 million T cells. HLA typing covered class I and class II loci at four-digit resolution. Among almost 400 genotyped donors of the cohort, an average of about 240,000 unique TCR beta nucleotide sequences were sequenced per donor, around 20% of them non-productive. In a later genetic analysis, genome-wide SNP genotypes for about three fifths of the roughly 670 donors were used, and that subset was treated as a discovery cohort. The T cell repertoires of around 730 subjects were profiled by immunosequencing and related to cytomegalovirus serostatus. All discovery cohort repertoires had been generated on a single sequencing platform. Besides the first cohort of more than 650 subjects, a separate validation cohort made up of roughly 120 different subjects was used. Several DR-DQ haplotypes were treated as single units for association and clustering because of strong linkage in the cohort. The number of donors typed differed by locus, with about 629-630 for A, B, C, DRB1 and DQB1, 522 for DQA1, under 610 for DPA1, and about 450 for DPB1. Of the approximately 400 genotyped donors, roughly 80% fell in the genetic ancestry cluster associated with self-reported Caucasian donors. The study combined high-throughput TCR immunosequencing, statistical association of individual TCRs with disease status, and machine learning to predict cytomegalovirus infection status. The study was designed to test whether signatures of past pathogen exposure could be identified by cataloging public T cell receptors. An earlier analysis of 587 of the donors used high-throughput TCR beta sequencing to judge whether each TCR beta V gene segment behaved as functional or pseudogenic. In a later analysis, previously published TCR beta repertoires from 550 to 700 donors were re-analyzed and high-resolution HLA genotyping was added so that TCR occurrence patterns could be studied. The later analysis used no new phenotypic data to find candidate immune exposures, relying instead on TCR beta sequences and their occurrence across donors. Donor age, sex, ethnicity and CMV serostatus were compiled together with the repertoire data. An early release that covered roughly 600 HLA-typed donors contained 250 to 350 gigabases of sequencing data and tens of millions of unique TCR sequences. Here is what the overall study found, with its caveats: The earlier analysis of about 600 of the donors excluded roughly 17 rarely observed V segments, including chromosome 9 orphons, because counts were too low. In vitro tests confirmed that a few of the cytomegalovirus-associated TCR beta chains recognize cytomegalovirus antigens. The classifier was reported to diagnose cytomegalovirus status with high specificity and sensitivity in both the original cohort and the validation cohort. This cohort had only TCR beta chains sequenced, and the lack of alpha or paired-chain data limited which features could be detected. At a false discovery rate of 0.05, a later analysis linked around 17,000 TCR beta sequences to specific HLA alleles. In a later analysis, HLA-associated TCR beta chains showed more clonal expansion and lower generation probabilities than non-associated chains that were equally common. CMV serostatus was the only immune exposure information available for the cohort. A cluster of highly shared sequence variants was judged likely to represent a technical artifact of the sequencing pipeline. The study gave a list of 150 to 200 TCR beta chains associated with cytomegalovirus. A later genetic analysis reported fewer N-insertions in productive TCRs among donors in an Asian-associated ancestry cluster than the roughly 720-donor mean. In an earlier analysis of about 600 of the donors, most TCR beta V segments appeared in productive rearrangements about 87% or about 30% of the time, broadly matching IMGT annotations. A further reported finding was that TCR beta sequences accurately predicted the HLA-A and HLA-B alleles for most subjects in the first cohort. Roughly uniform sequencing depth across donors was assumed in presence/absence analyses, although this assumption may not hold. According to a later analysis, most CMV-associated TCR beta chains appeared to be HLA-restricted, and the HLA associations seemed to be driven largely by CMV exposure. Assigning TCR associations to individual alleles was difficult when HLA alleles, especially DR and DQ, strongly co-occurred. Because HLA typing was missing for some donors at each locus, association tests included only the typed subset. An association between a missense DCLRE1C variant and V-gene and J-gene trimming of TCR beta chains was found in a later genetic analysis and replicated in an independent cohort. According to the authors, the approach could potentially be generalized to other disease states and immunological phenotypes. Most TCR sequences were seen in very few donors, while some public TCRs were found in many individuals. According to a later analysis, parvovirus B19, influenza, CMV and Epstein-Barr virus appeared linked to several top co-occurrence clusters. Linkage disequilibrium might explain the correlated functional status among segregating V segments, but an unknown experimental factor could not be ruled out. Some IMGT-functional V segments, including TRBV6-2 and TRBV6-3, could not be distinguished by the 87-base-pair reads and were therefore excluded. A later analysis found that TCR association rates varied across HLA loci, with DRB1 alleles showing the most associated TCRs and HLA-C alleles the fewest.

The cohort comprised around 690 healthy bone marrow donors. At the time of sampling, all cohort members were nominally healthy, though unrecorded immune exposures were likely present. The donor was CMV seropositive and belonged to the group of 250 to 300 seropositive cohort members. A peripheral blood sample was provided by each donor, and peripheral blood mononuclear cells were used for TCR beta sequencing. Genomic DNA extraction from the blood cell samples was performed with the Qiagen DNeasy Blood Extraction Kit. Details on this clone: Its antigen is currently not known. Base qualities are not at hand, and no much larger clone is one base apart.

CDR3 length: 15 amino acids, cysteine to phenylalanine. The read is trimmed to its CDR3 DNA, 45 bases read in frame from base 1. Trimming takes 6 bases from V and 0 bases from J, and the germline ends sit 15 bases apart. The germline V gene sets CDR1 to MNHEY and CDR2 to SVGAGI. Library construction relied on the immunoSEQ multiplex PCR assay. For the multiplex PCR, a mixture combining 60 forward primers for TCR Vbeta segments and 13 reverse primers for TCR Jbeta segments was used. Amplification of the CDR3 region of rearranged TCR beta genes was performed with a multiplex PCR assay on genomic DNA. Amplified TCR beta libraries were sequenced as 87-base-pair reads on the Illumina HiSeq System. Per the original workflow: A later analysis counted about 80 million unique TCR beta chains across the 666 repertoires, and 10 million to 12 million of these chains were shared by at least two donors. To remove PCR and sequencing errors, raw reads were error-corrected and collapsed into unique sequences using a nearest-neighbor algorithm that merged closely related sequences. V, D and J gene segments were assigned by aligning CDR3 sequences to IMGT reference sequences. Each retained sequence needed at least a six-nucleotide match to both a V gene segment and a J gene segment. A rearrangement was called productive if the CDR3 had no stop codons and remained in frame with V and J, and every other rearrangement was called non-productive. Following IMGT convention, CDR3 was defined as the stretch from the second conserved V-encoded cysteine up to the conserved J-encoded phenylalanine. Sequences without an unambiguous match to a single V gene segment were excluded from the earlier analysis of a few hundred of the donors. In an earlier analysis of 500 to 750 of the donors, V segments were called functional above 56.7% productive rearrangements and were called segregating when the between-donor standard deviation exceeded 5%. A statistical classification framework was built to diagnose cytomegalovirus status from the catalog of TCR beta chain sequences. V and J gene assignment, in a later analysis, came from comparing TCR nucleotide sequences with IMGT/GENE-DB human TR gene sequences. The TCRdist pipeline was used in a later analysis to assign CDR3 sequences and most-parsimonious VDJ recombination scenarios. A later analysis defined each TCR beta chain by its CDR3 amino acid sequence plus V-gene family, and excluded reads lacking a unique V-gene family. To address suspected cross-contamination and a sequencing artifact, a later analysis removed 592 highly shared, low-generation-probability nucleotide sequences. In a later analysis, a clonal expansion index for each public chain was calculated from normalized within-repertoire ranks of inferred template counts. A later analysis computed generation probabilities with a VDJ recombination model fitted to out-of-frame rearrangements, and checked the results against IGoR. In a later analysis, hypergeometric tests were used to score TCR-TCR, TCR-HLA and TCR-CMV co-occurrence, with a repertoire-size bias correction applied to TCR pairs. In a later analysis, false discovery rates were estimated by permuting HLA or CMV assignments 20 times. In a later analysis, co-occurring TCRs were grouped with DBSCAN, and TCRdist sequence similarity was added when clustering was performed within HLA-allele-positive subsets. Repertoires with fewer than 30,000 or more than 120,000 public chains, plus five repertoires with anomalous nucleotide sharing, were excluded from co-occurrence clustering. This immuneACCESS table, as held by TCRdb, lists in-frame sequences with V and J called but not all clones. Of the missing ones, under half trace to an unresolved V gene in checked studies; the others have no known cause. The V and J calls and clone size are taken from that table; D and trimming were inferred from the DNA. The sample includes 150,000 to 200,000 clones, with approximately 79% observed a single time. The top ten clones comprise less than 8.5% of the sample.

The TCR originated in a man aged 35 to 55 in good health and CMV-seropositive. The sequence is built from TRBV6-5 and TRBJ2-7; D gene: possibly TRBD2, on 6 matching bases. Sequences were obtained from PBMCs. The bases read TGTGCCAGCAGCACGGGGGTTAAGAGCTCCTACGAGCAGTACTTC. The translation is CASSTGVKSSYEQYF.